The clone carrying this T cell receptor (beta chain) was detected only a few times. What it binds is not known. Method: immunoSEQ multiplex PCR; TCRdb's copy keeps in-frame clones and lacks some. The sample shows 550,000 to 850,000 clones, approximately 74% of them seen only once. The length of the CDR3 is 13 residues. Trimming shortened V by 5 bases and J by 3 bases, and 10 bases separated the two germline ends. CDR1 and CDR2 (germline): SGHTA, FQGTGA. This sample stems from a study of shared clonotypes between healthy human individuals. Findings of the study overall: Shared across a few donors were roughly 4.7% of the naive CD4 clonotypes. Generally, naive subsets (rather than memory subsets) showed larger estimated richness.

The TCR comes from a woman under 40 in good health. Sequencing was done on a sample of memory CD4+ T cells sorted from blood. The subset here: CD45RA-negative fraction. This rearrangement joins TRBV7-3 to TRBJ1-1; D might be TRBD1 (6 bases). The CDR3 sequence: CASSIQGDTEAFF. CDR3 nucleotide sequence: TGTGCCAGCAGCATACAGGGCGACACTGAAGCTTTCTTT.